This TCR beta chain was sequenced for a study of beta chain features in type 1 diabetes. Study-level points and caveats: Moderate yet significant TCRB CDR3 shortening was seen in Type 1 diabetes patients in all four CD4+ subsets. Patients' naive, central memory and Treg TCRB repertoires seemed closer to one another than those of healthy donors. Cells with high TCR expression could be over-represented when cDNA is sequenced.

The sample holds a few counts of this clone. Its target is not known. In germline, CDR1 is SQVTM, CDR2 ANQGSEA. Between the trimmed V and J ends, which lost 5 bases and 2 bases, there was a span of 13 bases. The CDR3 is 14 residues long. Since all of the isolated RNA was reverse transcribed, expressed TCRB transcripts were what got sequenced. This table comes from immunoSEQ multiplex PCR, and its TCRdb copy is limited to in-frame clones, with some not included. The sample lists hundreds of thousands of clones; about 15% were seen once. The source is a man between 18 and 35 years old with type 1 diabetes. The material sequenced was naive CD4+ T cells from blood. V is TRBV29-1 and J is TRBJ2-1, with D possibly matching TRBD2 (5 bases). The CDR3 sequence: CSVKAVSTYNEQFF. As DNA, the CDR3 is TGCAGCGTTAAAGCGGTTTCCACCTACAATGAGCAGTTCTTC.